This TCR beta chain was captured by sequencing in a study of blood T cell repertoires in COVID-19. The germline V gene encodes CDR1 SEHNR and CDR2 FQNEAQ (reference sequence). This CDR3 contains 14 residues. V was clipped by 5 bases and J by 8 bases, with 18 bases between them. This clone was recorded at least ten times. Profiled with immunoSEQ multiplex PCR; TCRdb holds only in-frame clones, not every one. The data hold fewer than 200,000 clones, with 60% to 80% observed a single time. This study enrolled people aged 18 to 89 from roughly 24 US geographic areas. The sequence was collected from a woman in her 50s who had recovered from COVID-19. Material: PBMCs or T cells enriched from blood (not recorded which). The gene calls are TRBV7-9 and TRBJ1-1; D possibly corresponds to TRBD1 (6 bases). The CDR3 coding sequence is TGTGCCAGCAGCGCACCCCGGTCGGGGACAGAAGCTTTCTTT. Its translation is CASSAPRSGTEAFF.